Below are 14 T cell receptor beta chains sequenced from a single sample in a study of OX40 agonist ivuxolimab in advanced cancers. The assay was immunoSEQ multiplex PCR, and TCRdb's table has in-frame clones only and misses some. The sample records tens of thousands of clones, 84% being singletons. Sequences were derived from CD4+ or CD8+ T cells sorted from blood, sampled in a trial of the OX40 agonist ivuxolimab. These receptors all stem from an adult with an advanced solid tumor such as melanoma, head and neck, liver or kidney cancer.

CDR3 loop: CASSYSGTGTGELFF. The DNA for the CDR3 is TGTGCCAGCAGCTATAGCGGGACGGGCACCGGGGAGCTGTTTTTT. The chain is built from TRBV9 and TRBJ2-2, with 8 nucleotides matching TRBD2. CDR3 length equals 15 residues. The germline V gene encodes CDR1 SGDLS and CDR2 YYNGEE. V was pared by 4 bases and J by 4 bases, with 6 bases of the junction left unmatched. Full variable domain (rest looked up from reference TRBV9 and TRBJ2-2): DSGVTQTPKHLITATGQRVTLRCSPRSGDLSVYWYQQSLDQGLQFLIQYYNGEERAKGNILERFSAQQFPDLHSELNLSSLELGDSALYFCASSYSGTGTGELFFGEGSRLTVL.

The chain joins TRBV11-1 to TRBJ1-1; 8 bases match TRBD1. V shed 5 bases and J 7 bases; nucleotides not matched to a gene: 12. CDR3 length: 15 amino acids. Germline V gene data show CDR1 as SGHAT and CDR2 as FQDESV (reference sequence). The CDR3 protein is CASSDQGARIVEAFF. DNA of the CDR3: TGTGCCAGCAGCGATCAGGGGGCGCGAATCGTTGAAGCTTTCTTT.

This chain joins TRBV18 and TRBJ2-5; the match to TRBD1 covers 11 bases. CDR1 KGHSH and CDR2 LQKENI come from the germline V gene. The junction had 11 bases not matched to a gene; V was cut back by 4 bases and J by 1 base. CDR3 length: 18 amino acids. As DNA, the CDR3 is TGTGCCAGCTCACGCCTAGCCCCCGGGACAGGGGGCCAAGAGACCCAGTACTTC. Translated, it gives CASSRLAPGTGGQETQYF.

This chain uses TRBV30 with TRBJ1-1; tentative D call: TRBD1 (5 bases). V was pared by 4 bases and J by 5 bases, with 11 bases between. This CDR3 contains 12 residues. The germline gives CDR1 GTSNPN, CDR2 SVGIG (reference sequence). CDR3 region: CAWNLWGTEAFF. The CDR3, as DNA: TGTGCCTGGAACCTCTGGGGGACTGAAGCTTTCTTT.

J is TRBJ2-7 and V is TRBV6-1; TRBD2 agrees at 7 bases. Germline V CDR1 and CDR2: MNHNS, SASEGT. Losses at the gene ends were 5 bases for V and 1 base for J; bases not matched to a gene: 8. The CDR3 length is 15 residues. CDR3 in amino acids: CASSLGGTISYEQYF. CDR3 DNA: TGTGCCAGCAGTCTTGGGGGGACTATATCCTACGAGCAGTACTTC.

V and J are TRBV5-5 and TRBJ1-5, with D unresolved. Germline values: CDR1 SGHKS, CDR2 YYEKEE (reference sequence). V lost 4 bases and J 6 bases, leaving 14 bases between the germline ends. This CDR3 is built from 14 residues. CDR3 nucleotides: TGTGCCAGCAGCCCGGAGGACGGGCGTCAGCCCCAGCATTTT. This gives the protein CASSPEDGRQPQHF.

The J gene is TRBJ2-7, the V gene TRBV6-5; TRBD1 matches at 8 bases. This CDR3 is 15 amino acids long. Germline V gives CDR1 MNHEY, CDR2 SVGAGI. Trimming took 2 bases from V and 4 from J; bases not matched to a gene: 7. The CDR3 region has the DNA TGTGCCAGCAGTTACGGAGGGACAGGTAGATACGAGCAGTACTTC. It is translated as CASSYGGTGRYEQYF.

V is TRBV28 and J is TRBJ2-5, with TRBD1 matching over 7 bases. The end of the DNA fits TRBJ2-7 better, so the J call may be wrong. CDR1 and CDR2 (germline): MDHEN, SYDVKM. This CDR3 is built from 13 residues. The CDR3, as DNA: TGTGCCAGCAGACGACAGGGCCGCTACGAGCAGTACTTC. Amino acids: CASRRQGRYEQYF.

The chain carries TRBV1 and TRBJ1-1. TRBV1 is assigned pseudogene status. The CDR3 is 13 amino acids. CDR3 region: CTSSEGIDTEAFF. CDR3 DNA: TGCACCAGCAGCGAGGGTATAGACACTGAAGCTTTCTTT.

The chain links TRBV7-3 to TRBJ1-5, with D possibly matching TRBD1 (6 bases). There are 15 residues in the CDR3. Trimming left V 5 bases short and J 7 bases short, with 18 bases between. The germline V gene encodes CDR1 SGHTA and CDR2 FQGTGA. The CDR3 DNA sequence: TGTGCCAGCAGCCATGTGGGGGCGCAGGGGCAGCCCCAGCATTTT. Protein product: CASSHVGAQGQPQHF.

The chain uses TRBV30 and TRBJ2-1; 9 bases align to TRBD2. CDR3 length equals 13 residues. CDR1 is GTSNPN, CDR2 SVGIG, per germline (reference sequence). V was pared by 4 bases and J by 6 bases, with 4 bases of the junction left unmatched. The DNA for the CDR3 is TGTGCCTGGAAGAAGCGGGGGGTCAATGAGCAGTTCTTC. Amino acid sequence: CAWKKRGVNEQFF.

This chain joins TRBV6-5 and TRBJ2-1; D may correspond to TRBD1 or TRBD2 (6 bases each). The CDR3 spans 14 residues. V was clipped by 7 bases and J by 0 bases, with 10 bases between them. Germline CDR1 MNHEY, CDR2 SVGAGI. The CDR3 reads CASTGALSYNEQFF. The DNA of the CDR3 is TGTGCCAGCACGGGGGCGCTCTCCTACAATGAGCAGTTCTTC.

The chain couples TRBV5-5 to TRBJ2-2; TRBD1 is a possible D gene (5 bases). Germline assignment: CDR1 SGHKS and CDR2 YYEKEE (reference sequence). V gave up 5 bases and J gave up 5 bases, with 13 bases separating them. The CDR3 loop spans 14 amino acids. Here the CDR3 DNA reads TGTGCCAGCAGATGGACACTCGGGACCGGGGAGCTGTTTTTT. Its translation is CASRWTLGTGELFF. Combining the CDR3 with reference TRBV5-5 and TRBJ2-2 gives the whole variable domain DAGVTQSPTHLIKTRGQQVTLRCSPISGHKSVSWYQQVLGQGPQFIFQYYEKEERGRGNFPDRFSARQFPNYSSELNVNALLLGDSALYLCASRWTLGTGELFFGEGSRLTVL.

The rearrangement joins TRBV16 to TRBJ1-3; D remains ambiguous. V lost 0 bases and J lost 0, with 9 bases in between. The germline V gene has CDR1 KGHSY and CDR2 FQNENV. This CDR3 has 16 residues. The CDR3 region has the DNA TGTGCCAGCAGCCAATCTCCGGAACCCTCTGGAAACACCATATATTTT. Protein: CASSQSPEPSGNTIYF.